The 3 T cell receptor beta chains given below trace back to one sample, sequenced in a study of cytomegalovirus exposure and HLA in healthy donors. The table came from immunoSEQ multiplex PCR; TCRdb's copy has only in-frame clones and leaves some out. The sample carries about 200,000 clones, about 79% recorded once. The sequenced sample consisted of PBMCs. Source of these receptors: a woman in her twenties or thirties in good health and CMV-seropositive.

This rearrangement joins TRBV2 to TRBJ2-3, with TRBD2 identical over 11 bases. This CDR3 comprises 15 residues. Germline CDR1 SNHLY, CDR2 FYNNEI. V shed 5 bases and J 7 bases; nucleotides not matched to a gene: 8. For the CDR3, the DNA is TGTGCCAGCAGTTACACTAGCGGGAGTATGAATACGCAGTATTTT. Translated: CASSYTSGSMNTQYF.

V is TRBV6-5 and J is TRBJ1-1; TRBD1 might be the D (5 bases). This CDR3 comprises 13 residues. The germline gives CDR1 MNHEY, CDR2 SVGAGI. V gave up 7 bases and J gave up 4 bases, with 13 bases separating them. For the CDR3, the DNA is TGTGCCAGCAATACTCGGGGGGGCACTGAAGCTTTCTTT. Protein: CASNTRGGTEAFF.

The chain couples TRBV9 to TRBJ2-7; perhaps TRBD1 as D (6 bases). In germline, CDR1 is SGDLS, CDR2 YYNGEE. The germline V and J ends were trimmed by 3 bases and 6 bases, with 19 bases remaining between them. The CDR3 has 15 amino acids. Here the CDR3 reads CASSALQGISGEQYF. The DNA of the CDR3 is TGTGCCAGCAGCGCCCTACAGGGTATATCGGGCGAGCAGTACTTC.